These T cell receptor beta chains were read from a single sample in a study of cytomegalovirus exposure and HLA in healthy donors. The protocol was immunoSEQ multiplex PCR, while the TCRdb copy is restricted to in-frame clones and leaves out a portion. The sample records around 99,000 clones, around 77% being singletons. The sequenced sample was PBMCs. The receptors shown here come from a man in his forties or fifties in good health and CMV-seronegative. The CDR3 runs from the conserved cysteine through the conserved F or W. A D gene is named only where the DNA matches it firmly. Rows may omit the clone size; those that give it use once, few, many or a size class.

V gene	D gene	clone size	J gene	CDR3 DNA	CDR3 protein
TRBV5-1	TRBD2	NA	TRBJ2-1	TGCGCCAGCAGCCGGGAGGGGGTTCTGTACAATGAGCAGTTCTTC	CASSREGVLYNEQFF
TRBV15	NA	NA	TRBJ2-5	TGTGCCACCAGCAGAGGGGGGCGGGTAAACCAAGAGACCCAGTACTTC	CATSRGGRVNQETQYF
TRBV30	NA	NA	TRBJ2-2	TGTGCCTGGAGTGTACTGCCGAACACCGGGGAGCTGTTTTTT	CAWSVLPNTGELFF
TRBV2	TRBD1	NA	TRBJ2-3	TGTGCCAGCTCCTGGACAGGAGTTGATGAGTGGGACACAGATACGCAGTATTTT	CASSWTGVDEWDTDTQYF
TRBV25-1	NA	NA	TRBJ1-1	TGTGCCAGCAAACGAGGGGGAAACACTGAAGCTTTCTTT	CASKRGGNTEAFF
TRBV7-6	NA	NA	TRBJ2-7	TGTGCCAGCAGCTTAGGGCCAGGGTCCTACGAGCAGTACTTC	CASSLGPGSYEQYF
TRBV7-8	TRBD2	NA	TRBJ2-1	TGTGCCAGCAGTTTCGGACAGGGGACTAGCGGGATAAGCTCCTACAATGAGCAGTTCTTC	CASSFGQGTSGISSYNEQFF
TRBV10-3	NA	NA	TRBJ2-7	TGTGCCATCAGTGAGGGACTAAGTTACGAGCAGTACTTC	CAISEGLSYEQYF
TRBV10-2	TRBD1	NA	TRBJ1-2	TGCGCCAGCAGTCCAACCGGACAGGGGAATCGGGGCTACACCTTC	CASSPTGQGNRGYTF
TRBV2	TRBD2	few	TRBJ2-4	TGTGCCAGCAGTGAGGCGCTCCGCGGGAGAAGGCACTTC	CASSEALRGRRHF
TRBV15	NA	NA	TRBJ1-3	TGTGCCACCGCCACGGGGGGCTCTGGAAACACCATATATTTT	CATATGGSGNTIYF
TRBV27	TRBD2	once	TRBJ2-3	TGTGCCAGCAGGTCCGGGGGGGCGGGTACAGATACGCAGTATTTT	CASRSGGAGTDTQYF
TRBV29-1	TRBD2	NA	TRBJ2-1	TGCAGCGTGGTAGGACTAGCGGGAACCTCGGGGAATGAGCAGTTCTTC	CSVVGLAGTSGNEQFF
TRBV7-3	TRBD2	few	TRBJ2-5	TGTGCCAGCAGCTTAATCGGGGGGGCCTTGGAGACCCAGTACTTC	CASSLIGGALETQYF
TRBV5-8	TRBD2	NA	TRBJ2-1	TGTGCCAGCAGCTCTTTGGGACTAGCGGGACTAAGCTCCTACAATGAGCAGTTCTTC	CASSSLGLAGLSSYNEQFF
TRBV5-1	TRBD1	NA	TRBJ2-5	TGCGCCAGCAGCACGGCGACAGGGGTCCTAGAGACCCAGTACTTC	CASSTATGVLETQYF
TRBV6-1	TRBD1	NA	TRBJ2-2	TGTGCCAGCAGTTTGGGACAGGACACCGGGGAGCTGTTTTTT	CASSLGQDTGELFF
TRBV5-1	NA	NA	TRBJ1-2	TGCGCCAGCAGCTTGGCCCTGGGGCAGGGGCTCGGCTACACCTTC	CASSLALGQGLGYTF
TRBV11-2	NA	NA	TRBJ1-1	TGTGCCAGCGGCTTTGGGGGCCTGAACACTGAAGCTTTCTTT	CASGFGGLNTEAFF
TRBV19	TRBD2	few	TRBJ2-1	TGTGCCAGTAGTCTAGCGGGGACCTACAATGAGCAGTTCTTC	CASSLAGTYNEQFF
TRBV25-1	TRBD2	few	TRBJ2-3	TGTGCCAGCAGTGAAGTTTGGCGGGAGGGCCGCGCAGATACGCAGTATTTT	CASSEVWREGRADTQYF
TRBV19	TRBD1	NA	TRBJ1-5	TGTGCCAGTAGTATAGGCCGACAGGGAGGCAATCAGCCCCAGCATTTT	CASSIGRQGGNQPQHF
TRBV6-1	NA	NA	TRBJ2-7	TGTGCCAGCAGGGCAGGGCATACTAACTCCTACGAGCAGTACTTC	CASRAGHTNSYEQYF
TRBV2	TRBD1	NA	TRBJ1-5	TGTGCCAGCAGGCCAGGGGGGAATCAGCCCCAGCATTTT	CASRPGGNQPQHF
TRBV18	NA	NA	TRBJ1-2	TGTGCCAGCTCTCGCACCGGGACTCAGAATGGCTACACCTTC	CASSRTGTQNGYTF
TRBV28	TRBD1	NA	TRBJ2-7	TGTGCCAGCAGTTCAATTCAGGGGGCACGGGAGCAGTACTTC	CASSSIQGAREQYF
TRBV5-6	TRBD1	NA	TRBJ2-7	TGTGCCAGCAGCCGACCGCCGGACAGGGGGCGAGAGCAGTACTTC	CASSRPPDRGREQYF
TRBV11-2	NA	NA	TRBJ2-1	TGTGCCAGCAGCTTACTAGCGAGGTACAATGAGCAGTTCTTC	CASSLLARYNEQFF